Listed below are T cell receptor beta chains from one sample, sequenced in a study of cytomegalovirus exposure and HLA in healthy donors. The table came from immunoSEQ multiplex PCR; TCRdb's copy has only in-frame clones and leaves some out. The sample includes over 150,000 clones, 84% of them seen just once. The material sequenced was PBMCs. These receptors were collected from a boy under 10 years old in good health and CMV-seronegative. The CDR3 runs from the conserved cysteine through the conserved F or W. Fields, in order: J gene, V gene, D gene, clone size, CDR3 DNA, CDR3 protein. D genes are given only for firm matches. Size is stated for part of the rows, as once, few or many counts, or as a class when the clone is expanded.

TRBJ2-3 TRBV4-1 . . TGCGCCAGCAGCCAAGTCACAGGAGATACGCAGTATTTT CASSQVTGDTQYF
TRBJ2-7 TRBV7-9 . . TGTGCCAGCAGCGAAAACAGGGTTGGGGAGCAGTACTTC CASSENRVGEQYF
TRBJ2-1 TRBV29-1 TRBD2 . TGCAGCGTTGAAGAACGTCTAGCGGGAGGGCTGCAGTTCTTC CSVEERLAGGLQFF
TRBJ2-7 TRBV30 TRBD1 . TGTGCCTGGAGCCTACCCCAGGGGGAAGACTACGAGCAGTACTTC CAWSLPQGEDYEQYF
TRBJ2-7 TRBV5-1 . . TGCGCCAGCAGCTTTTATGTAGGGGCCTACGAGCAGTACTTC CASSFYVGAYEQYF
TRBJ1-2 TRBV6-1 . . TGTGCCAGCAGTGAAGCGCGGGTTAACAGAGGCTACTATGGCTACACCTTC CASSEARVNRGYYGYTF
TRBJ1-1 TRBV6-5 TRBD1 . TGTGCCAGCAGTTCCCCGATGGACAGGGGGCTTACTGAAGCTTTCTTT CASSSPMDRGLTEAFF
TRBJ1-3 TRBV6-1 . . TGTGCCAGCAGTGCATACAGCGGATCTGGAAACACCATATATTTT CASSAYSGSGNTIYF
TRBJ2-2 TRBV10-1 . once TGCGCCAGCAGTGCTCAGGCCTACACCGGGGAGCTGTTTTTT CASSAQAYTGELFF
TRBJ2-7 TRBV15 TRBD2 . TGTGCCACCAGCACTGGGCGGGAGGGCGGGGACGAGCAGTACTTC CATSTGREGGDEQYF
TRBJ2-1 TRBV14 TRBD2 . TGTGCCAGCAGAAAAACTAGCGGGGGAGCCAATGAGCAGTTCTTC CASRKTSGGANEQFF
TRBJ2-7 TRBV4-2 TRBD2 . TGTGCCAGCAGCCAAGATGGGACTAGCGGGAACTACGAGCAGTACTTC CASSQDGTSGNYEQYF
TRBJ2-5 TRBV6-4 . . TGTGCCAGCCATAGGTCCTGGGAGAAGGAAGAGACCCAGTACTTC CASHRSWEKEETQYF
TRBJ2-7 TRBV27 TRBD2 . TGTGCCAGCAGTTTAAGGGGACTAATCGGCGAGCAGTACTTC CASSLRGLIGEQYF
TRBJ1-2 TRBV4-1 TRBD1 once TGCGCCAGCAGCCAAGTAGAAGGGGGCGGCTACACCTTC CASSQVEGGGYTF
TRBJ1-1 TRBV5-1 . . TGCGCCAGCAGCTTTGGAGGGGTTGGGACTGAAGCTTTCTTT CASSFGGVGTEAFF
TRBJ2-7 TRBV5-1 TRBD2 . TGCGCCAGCAGCCCTGACCCAGGGACTAGCGTGTCCTACGAGCAGTACTTC CASSPDPGTSVSYEQYF
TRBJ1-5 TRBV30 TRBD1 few TGTGCCTGGAGTGGACAGGGCGTTCAGCCCCAGCATTTT CAWSGQGVQPQHF
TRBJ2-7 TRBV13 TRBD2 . TGTGCCAGCAGCTTAATACTAGCGGGAGACTACGAGCAGTACTTC CASSLILAGDYEQYF
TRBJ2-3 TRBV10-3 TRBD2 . TGTGCCATCAGTGTGAGGGTAGCGGGAGAGGGCACAGATACGCAGTATTTT CAISVRVAGEGTDTQYF
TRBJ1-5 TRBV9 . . TGTGCCAGCAGCGGGACACCTTATAGCAATCAGCCCCAGCATTTT CASSGTPYSNQPQHF
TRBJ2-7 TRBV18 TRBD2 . TGTGCCAGCTCAACCAGCGGGGGACTAGCGGGAGTGGGCGAGCAGTACTTC CASSTSGGLAGVGEQYF
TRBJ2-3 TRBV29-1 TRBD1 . TGCAGCGTTTCCGGGACAGGGTTTGATACGCAGTATTTT CSVSGTGFDTQYF
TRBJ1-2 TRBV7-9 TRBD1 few TGTGCCAGCAGCGCCCCGGGACAGGGGAACTATGGCTACACCTTC CASSAPGQGNYGYTF
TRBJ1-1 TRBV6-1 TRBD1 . TGTGCCAGCAGTGAAAGCGGGACAGGTGCTTTTGAAGCTTTCTTT CASSESGTGAFEAFF
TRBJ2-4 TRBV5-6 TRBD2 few TGTGCCAGCAGCTTGGCGGGAGGGATGGAAAACATTCAGTACTTC CASSLAGGMENIQYF
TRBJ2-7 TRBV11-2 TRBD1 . TGTGCCAGCAGCTTATGGGGAGACAGGGGGAACGAGCAGTACTTC CASSLWGDRGNEQYF
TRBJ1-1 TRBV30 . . TGTGCCTGGAGTGTCGGGGGAGGAACTGAAGCTTTCTTT CAWSVGGGTEAFF